The source of this T cell receptor beta chain is a study of molecular identifiers for immune sequencing clone quantification. Study observations and caveats: Spiked Jurkat TCR RNA equivalent to one cell was reportedly detectable in about a million naive cells.

This CDR3 has 16 residues. Trimming removed 2 bases from V and 7 bases from J; junction bases left unmatched: 7. Germline CDR1 and CDR2: MNHEY and SVGAGI. With regard to this clonotype: The antigen is not known.

Sorting isolated naive CD8 T cells as CD8+CD4-CCR7+CD45RA+ events. Listed TCR primers, together with previously described methods, were used for the bulk TCR libraries. Each CDR3 protein gets one entry after TCRdb re-called the PCR reads with MiXCR. The sample contains 460,000 or so distinct CDR3 sequences, about 22% of which appear only once. The source material was naive CD8+ T cells from blood, with Jurkat cell RNA spiked in. Subset reported: FACS-sorted CD8+CD4-CCR7+CD45RA+ naive T cells. This clonotype originated in a human donor in good health. Some libraries in this study had Jurkat cell RNA spiked in. The chain recombines TRBV6-5 with TRBJ1-6; 8 bases agree with TRBD1. The CDR3 DNA reads as TGTGCCAGCAGTTACACCTGGACAGGGCAGAATTCACCCCTCCACTTT. Translating it yields CASSYTWTGQNSPLHF.